Below, one TCR beta chain is given with its context. This record belongs to a study of CD4 T cells in relation to SARS-CoV-2 and coronaviruses. This CDR3 region has 15 residues. The V segment lost 5 bases and the J segment 11 bases; nucleotides outside the gene matches: 13. Germline CDR1 is ENHRY and CDR2 is SYGVKD. TCRdb's table, derived via immunoSEQ multiplex PCR, lists solely in-frame clones and lacks some. The data hold about 56,000 clones, with 90% to 95% observed a single time. This chain links TRBV10-3 with TRBJ1-5, with 9 nucleotides matching TRBD1. The source is an adult with COVID-19. The sequencing sample was made of naive CD4+ T cells from PBMCs. Subset in this sample: naive CD4+ T cells isolated by negative enrichment. The CDR3 nucleotides are TGTGCCATCAGTCCGGACAGGGGAGGGAGTGGGGCCCAGCATTTT. It is translated as CAISPDRGGSGAQHF.